The 21 T cell receptor beta chains listed next were all sequenced from one sample in a study of identical twins. Using its own MiXCR run on the 5' RACE reads, TCRdb lists one record per CDR3 protein. The sample carries hundreds of thousands of distinct CDR3 sequences, more than 9% recorded once. This sample also belongs to another study, concerning yellow fever vaccine responses in identical twins.

Sequencing was carried out using PBMCs. These receptors originate from a woman between 18 and 29 years old in good health.

The V call is TRBV11-2, the J call TRBJ2-4; no definite D call. The CDR3 is made up of 14 amino acids. Trimming shortened V by 3 bases and J by 8 bases, and 14 bases separated the two germline ends. From germline, CDR1 is SGHAT and CDR2 FQNNGV. For the CDR3, the DNA is TGTGCCAGCAGCTTGACCGCGATCAAGGACATTCAGTACTTC. It translates to CASSLTAIKDIQYF.

This clonotype was counted ten times or more. This chain uses TRBV6-5 with TRBJ1-6, with a tentative D call TRBD1 (5 bases). Germline lookup yields CDR1 MNHEY and CDR2 SVGAGI. V was cut by 7 bases and J by 11 bases, with 15 bases left in between. The CDR3 runs 13 residues. CDR3 sequence: CASTRRRGTPLHF. CDR3 DNA sequence: TGTGCCAGCACCCGCAGACGGGGGACACCCCTCCACTTT.

The J gene is TRBJ2-2, the V gene TRBV3-1; possible D gene TRBD1, 5 bases. The CDR3 is 13 amino acids. The germline CDR1 and CDR2 sequences are LGHDT and YNNKEL (reference sequence). Trimming removed 5 bases at V and 7 bases at J, with 11 bases between. The CDR3 loop reads CASSSRQGGELFF. The CDR3 DNA reads as TGTGCCAGCAGCTCGCGTCAGGGCGGGGAGCTGTTTTTT.

The sample holds a few counts of this clonotype. V and J are TRBV5-1 and TRBJ2-1; a weak D match, TRBD1 (5 bases). Germline V CDR1 and CDR2: SGHRS, YFSETQ. This CDR3 contains 15 residues. V was clipped by 4 bases and J by 8 bases, with 19 bases between them. The CDR3 region is CASSGDRPPKDEQFF. The DNA of the CDR3 is TGCGCCAGCAGCGGCGACAGACCCCCCAAGGATGAGCAGTTCTTC.

In its sample, this clonotype was seen a few times. The V call is TRBV6-2 or TRBV6-3, the J call TRBJ1-2; D remains ambiguous. Germline CDR1 is MNHEY and CDR2 is SVGEGT. V lost 6 bases, J lost 3 bases, and 20 bases lay in between. The CDR3 is 16 residues long. The CDR3 loop reads CASSPLIRDSYYGYTF. The CDR3 nucleotides are TGTGCCAGCAGCCCACTGATACGGGATAGTTACTATGGCTACACCTTC.

The chain employs TRBV28 and TRBJ2-1, with D tentatively TRBD2 (5 bases). Trimming cost V 4 bases and J 0 bases, with 13 bases left between them. The germline gives CDR1 MDHEN, CDR2 SYDVKM. The length of the CDR3 is 16 residues. The CDR3 protein is CASSYGLPSSYNEQFF. In DNA form, the CDR3 reads TGTGCCAGCAGTTACGGACTTCCTAGCTCCTACAATGAGCAGTTCTTC. Full variable domain (rest looked up from reference TRBV28 and TRBJ2-1): DVKVTQSSRYLVKRTGEKVFLECVQDMDHENMFWYRQDPGLGLRLIYFSYDVKMKEKGDIPEGYSVSREKKERFSLILESASTNQTSMYLCASSYGLPSSYNEQFFGPGTRLTVL.

The chain has TRBV10-3 and TRBJ1-1; no clear D gene. This CDR3 comprises 13 residues. The germline V gene has CDR1 ENHRY and CDR2 SYGVKD. With 6 bases removed from V and 1 base from J, the gap between germline ends came to 9 bases. The CDR3: CAIRATTNTEAFF. CDR3 coding DNA: TGTGCCATCAGGGCCACAACGAACACTGAAGCTTTCTTT.

The chain links TRBV28 to TRBJ2-2; 16 bases agree with TRBD2. There are 19 residues in the CDR3. Germline V lookup: CDR1 MDHEN, CDR2 SYDVKM. V shed 5 bases and J 6 bases; nucleotides not matched to a gene: 12. CDR3 in DNA: TGTGCCAGCAGTCCCTCCGGGACTAGCGGGAGGGCTTCAGCCGGGGAGCTGTTTTTT. Amino acids: CASSPSGTSGRASAGELFF.

This clonotype has more than one count but fewer than ten. The chain joins TRBV20-1 to TRBJ2-1, with D possibly called TRBD1 or TRBD2 (5 bases each). The CDR3 is 15 amino acids. Germline V lookup: CDR1 DFQATT, CDR2 SNEGSKA (reference sequence). V gave up 0 bases and J gave up 4 bases, with 13 bases separating them. CDR3 loop: CSAREIEGIYNEQFF. The CDR3 DNA reads TGCAGTGCTAGAGAAATTGAGGGGATATACAATGAGCAGTTCTTC.

The rearrangement links TRBV20-1 to TRBJ2-7; D might be TRBD2 (5 bases). The CDR3 consists of 15 residues. V gave up 3 bases and J gave up 3 bases, with 18 bases separating them. CDR1 is DFQATT and CDR2 is SNEGSKA in the germline V gene (reference sequence). In DNA, the CDR3 is TGCAGTGCTAGCCCACTTAGCGATAGTTACTACGAGCAGTACTTC. Protein sequence: CSASPLSDSYYEQYF.

The rearrangement uses TRBV5-1 and TRBJ2-6; TRBD1 aligns across 11 bases. Losses at the gene ends were 4 bases for V and 0 bases for J; bases not matched to a gene: 6. The V gene's germline CDR1 is SGHRS and CDR2 YFSETQ. This CDR3 has 18 residues. CDR3: CASSGTGQGVSGANVLTF. CDR3 in DNA: TGCGCCAGCAGCGGAACGGGACAGGGGGTCTCTGGGGCCAACGTCCTGACTTTC.

This clonotype was detected only a few times. The chain's CDR3 is CASKGVEAFF. CDR3 DNA: TGTGCCAGCAAGGGGGTTGAAGCTTTCTTT. The genes are TRBV18 and TRBJ1-1; the D gene is possibly TRBD1 (6 bases). CDR1 is KGHSH and CDR2 is LQKENI in the germline V gene. The CDR3 spans 10 residues. Trimming cost V 8 bases and J 7 bases, with 8 bases left between them.

This clonotype was seen a few times. V usage is TRBV6-5 and J usage is TRBJ1-2, with TRBD1 identical over 7 bases. V gave up 2 bases and J gave up 0 bases; unmatched junction bases: 3. CDR1 is MNHEY and CDR2 is SVGAGI in the germline V gene. This CDR3 comprises 15 residues. The chain's CDR3 is CASSYHRGTNYGYTF. The CDR3, as DNA: TGTGCCAGCAGTTACCACAGGGGAACTAACTATGGCTACACCTTC.

The chain joins TRBV5-1 to TRBJ1-1; D is uncertain. The CDR3 covers 15 residues. CDR1 is SGHRS, CDR2 YFSETQ, per germline. V lost 4 bases and J 1 base, leaving 14 bases between the germline ends. The CDR3 DNA follows: TGCGCCAGCAGCGTAGAGGCCCGAAGGAACACTGAAGCTTTCTTT. Its translation: CASSVEARRNTEAFF.

The chain joins TRBV3-1 to TRBJ2-7; 7 positions match TRBD1. Germline loops: CDR1 LGHDT, CDR2 YNNKEL (reference sequence). The CDR3 totals 14 residues. The V and J ends lost 5 bases and 5 bases, in that order; junction bases with no gene match: 9. CDR3 DNA: TGTGCCAGCAGCTATAGACAGGGAGAAGACGAGCAGTACTTC. This encodes CASSYRQGEDEQYF.

This clonotype has at least ten counts. This chain uses TRBV6-2 or TRBV6-3 with TRBJ1-1; 9 bases match TRBD1. The CDR3 totals 13 residues. The V gene's germline CDR1 is MNHEY and CDR2 SVGEGT. J lost 5 bases, V lost 8 bases, and 6 bases had no gene match. The DNA for the CDR3 is TGTGCCAGCCGGAGGACAGGGGTGACTGAAGCTTTCTTT. This codes for CASRRTGVTEAFF.

The table lists this clonotype with a few counts. The chain has TRBV28 and TRBJ2-2; 11 bases map to TRBD2. Trimming removed 5 bases from V and 6 bases from J; junction bases left unmatched: 5. Germline V gene lookup returns CDR1 MDHEN and CDR2 SYDVKM. This CDR3 is built from 15 residues. CDR3 loop: CASSEGLAVPGELFF. The CDR3 DNA reads as TGTGCCAGCAGTGAGGGACTAGCGGTCCCCGGGGAGCTGTTTTTT.

The chain is built from TRBV12-3 or TRBV12-4 and TRBJ2-3; D may correspond to TRBD1 or TRBD2 (5 bases each). This CDR3 has 16 amino acids. Between the trimmed V and J ends, which lost 2 bases and 1 base, there was a span of 13 bases. In DNA form, the CDR3 reads TGTGCCAGCAGTTTACTTCTGGGACGGGGCACAGATACGCAGTATTTT. It is translated as CASSLLLGRGTDTQYF.

The chain couples TRBV19 to TRBJ2-1; D gene uncertain. Germline assignment: CDR1 LNHDA and CDR2 SQIVND (reference sequence). V gave up 1 base and J gave up 0 bases, with 4 bases separating them. This CDR3 is 14 amino acids long. CDR3 sequence (DNA): TGTGCCAGTAGTATAGCGGACTCCTACAATGAGCAGTTCTTC. Its protein is CASSIADSYNEQFF.

There are a few counts of this clonotype. The rearrangement links TRBV12-3 or TRBV12-4 to TRBJ2-2; D gene unclear. Trimming took 1 base from V and 9 from J, leaving 12 bases between them. The CDR3 runs 14 residues. Here the CDR3 DNA reads TGTGCCAGCAGTTTAGGACTCGTTAATCGGGAGCTGTTTTTT. It specifies CASSLGLVNRELFF.

This clonotype turned up a few times. The CDR3 protein is CASSLTGGGIDTQYF. CDR3 sequence (DNA): TGTGCCAGCAGTCTTACAGGGGGCGGGATCGATACGCAGTATTTT. The chain couples TRBV3-1 to TRBJ2-3; 9 positions match TRBD1. Germline values: CDR1 LGHDT, CDR2 YNNKEL (reference sequence). Trimming removed 6 bases from V and 6 bases from J; junction bases left unmatched: 10. This CDR3 has 15 amino acids.